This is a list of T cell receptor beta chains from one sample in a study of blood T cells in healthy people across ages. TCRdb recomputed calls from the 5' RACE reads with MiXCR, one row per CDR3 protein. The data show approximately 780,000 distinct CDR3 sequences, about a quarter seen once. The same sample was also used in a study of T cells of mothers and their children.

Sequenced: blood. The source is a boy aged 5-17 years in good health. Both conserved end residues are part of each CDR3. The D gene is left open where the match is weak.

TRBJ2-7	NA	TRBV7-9	CASSSDGTPGQYF
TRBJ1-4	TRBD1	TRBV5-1	CASSLARGSTNEKLFF
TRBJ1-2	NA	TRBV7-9	CASSLPTYGYTF
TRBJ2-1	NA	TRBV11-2	CASSSLKPGAYNEQFF
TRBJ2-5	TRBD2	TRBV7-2	CASSLNGGAGETQYF
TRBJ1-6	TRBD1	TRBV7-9	CASSNVRDSGNSPLHF
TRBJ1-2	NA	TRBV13	CATIARAVNYGYTF
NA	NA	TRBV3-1	CASSPDHFQRHYEQYF
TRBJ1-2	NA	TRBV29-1	CSARWGDYGYTF
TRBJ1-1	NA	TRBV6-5	CASSYGGNTEAFF
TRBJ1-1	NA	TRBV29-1	CSVEKWGGNTEAFF
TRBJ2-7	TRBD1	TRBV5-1	CASGGTGGTYEQYF
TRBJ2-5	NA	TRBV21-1	CPPLALKTQYF
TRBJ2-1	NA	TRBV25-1	CASRGGGWEQFF
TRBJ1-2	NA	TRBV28	CASRTPGLRSYGYTF
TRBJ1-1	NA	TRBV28	CASSPHRAANTEAFF
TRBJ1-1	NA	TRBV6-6	CASSYSFTEAFF
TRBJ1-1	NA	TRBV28	CASRKKGMNTEAFF
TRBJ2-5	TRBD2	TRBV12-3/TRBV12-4	CASSSPLGSLLAGGETQYF
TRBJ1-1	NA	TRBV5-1	CASSASLRYDTEAFF
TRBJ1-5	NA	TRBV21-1	CASISYARPQHF
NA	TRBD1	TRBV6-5	CASSRDRGWDEQFF
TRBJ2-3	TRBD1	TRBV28	CASTPDRGGTDTQYF
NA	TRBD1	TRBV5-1	CASSVRWGQGFNEQFF
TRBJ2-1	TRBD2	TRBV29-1	CSVEDLGAGGRGSNEQFF
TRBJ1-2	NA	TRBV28	CASSLSANYGYTF
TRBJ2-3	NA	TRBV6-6	CATLANTDTQYF
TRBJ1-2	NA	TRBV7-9	CASRPPRGEYYGYTF
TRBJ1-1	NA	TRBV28	CASSLPGTRTEAFF
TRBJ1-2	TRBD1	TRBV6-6	CASSYSDRGLANYGYTF
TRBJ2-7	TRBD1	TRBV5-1	CASSWRTGPYEQYF
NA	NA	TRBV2	CASSEAGSALWWDEQYF
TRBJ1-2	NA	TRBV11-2	CASSSLTQPSNYGYTF
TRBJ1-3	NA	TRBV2	CASRQESSGNTIYF
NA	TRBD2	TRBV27	CASIPSGGAGEQFF
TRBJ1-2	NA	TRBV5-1	CASRVPGQGYGYTF